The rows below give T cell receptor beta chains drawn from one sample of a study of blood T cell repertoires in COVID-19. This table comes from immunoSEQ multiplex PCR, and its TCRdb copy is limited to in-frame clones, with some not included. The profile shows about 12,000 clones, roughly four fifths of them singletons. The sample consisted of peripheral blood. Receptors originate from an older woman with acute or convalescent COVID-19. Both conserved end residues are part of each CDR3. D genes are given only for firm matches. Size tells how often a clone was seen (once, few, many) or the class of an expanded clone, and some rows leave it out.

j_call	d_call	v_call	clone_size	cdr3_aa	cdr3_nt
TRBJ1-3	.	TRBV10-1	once	CASSGDGNTIYF	TGCGCCAGTTCAGGGGACGGAAACACCATATATTTT
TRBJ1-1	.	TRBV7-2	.	CASSLGRGGTEAFF	TGTGCCAGCAGCTTAGGCAGGGGTGGCACTGAAGCTTTCTTT
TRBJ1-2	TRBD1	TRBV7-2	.	CASSFGQGSFYGYTF	TGTGCCAGCAGCTTCGGACAGGGTTCCTTCTATGGCTACACCTTC
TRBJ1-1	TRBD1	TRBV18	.	CASSPRTGANTEAFF	TGTGCCAGCTCACCCCGGACAGGGGCGAACACTGAAGCTTTCTTT
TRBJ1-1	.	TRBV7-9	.	CASSAQGTANTEAFF	TGTGCCAGCTCCGCTCAGGGGACCGCGAACACTGAAGCTTTCTTT
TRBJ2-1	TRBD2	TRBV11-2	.	CASSLRGLAYNEQFF	TGTGCCAGCAGCTTACGCGGACTAGCCTACAATGAGCAGTTCTTC
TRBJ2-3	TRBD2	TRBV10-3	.	CAISEIVGLAGSTFGTDTQYF	TGTGCCATCAGTGAAATCGTGGGCCTAGCGGGGAGCACGTTCGGCACAGATACGCAGTATTTT
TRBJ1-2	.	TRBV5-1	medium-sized	CASSYQQVYGYTF	TGCGCCAGCAGCTATCAGCAGGTCTATGGCTACACCTTC
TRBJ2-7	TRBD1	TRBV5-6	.	CASSSDRGIYEQYF	TGTGCCAGCAGCTCGGACAGGGGGATCTACGAGCAGTACTTC
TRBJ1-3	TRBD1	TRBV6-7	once	CASSRPTAKDRATGNTIYF	TGTGCCAGCAGCCGCCCCACAGCCAAGGACAGGGCAACTGGAAACACCATATATTTT
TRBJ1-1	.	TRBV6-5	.	CASRSPTQGYTEAFF	TGTGCCAGCAGATCTCCAACTCAGGGTTACACTGAAGCTTTCTTT
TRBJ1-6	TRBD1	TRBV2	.	CASTGQYNSPLHF	TGTGCCAGTACGGGACAGTATAATTCACCCCTCCACTTT
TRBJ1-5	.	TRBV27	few	CASSLWEVNQPQHF	TGTGCCAGCAGTTTATGGGAGGTGAATCAGCCCCAGCATTTT
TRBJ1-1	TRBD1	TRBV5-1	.	CASSPRGGQIAFF	TGCGCCAGCAGCCCCCGAGGGGGACAGATAGCTTTCTTT
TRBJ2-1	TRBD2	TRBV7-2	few	CASSLAGLAFYNEQFF	TGTGCCAGCAGCTTAGCGGGACTAGCTTTTTACAATGAGCAGTTCTTC
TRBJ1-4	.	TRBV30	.	CAWSPNVRGGEKLFF	TGTGCCTGGAGTCCCAACGTGAGGGGGGGGGAAAAACTGTTTTTT
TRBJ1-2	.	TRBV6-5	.	CASSPGGHYGYTF	TGTGCCAGCAGCCCCGGGGGGCACTATGGCTACACCTTC
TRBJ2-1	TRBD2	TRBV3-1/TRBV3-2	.	CASSQGGGGAYNEQFF	TGTGCCAGCAGCCAAGGTGGCGGGGGGGCGTACAATGAGCAGTTCTTC
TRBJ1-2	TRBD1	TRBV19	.	CASSIPLRQGEGYTF	TGTGCCAGTAGTATCCCCCTCCGCCAGGGGGAGGGCTACACCTTC
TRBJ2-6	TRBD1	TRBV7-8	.	CASSTTGVSGANVLTF	TGTGCCAGCAGTACCACAGGGGTCTCTGGGGCCAACGTCCTGACTTTC
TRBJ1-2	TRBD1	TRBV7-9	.	CASSDRDHGYTF	TGTGCCAGCAGCGACAGGGATCATGGCTACACCTTC
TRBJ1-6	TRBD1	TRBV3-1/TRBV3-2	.	CASSQHPGTASYNSPLHF	TGTGCCAGCAGCCAGCACCCCGGGACAGCCTCCTATAATTCACCCCTCCACTTT
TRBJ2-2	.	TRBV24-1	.	CATPRGFVIGELFF	TGTGCCACCCCCAGGGGATTCGTGATCGGGGAGCTGTTTTTT